This T cell receptor (beta chain) was captured in a study of cytotoxic CD8 clonotypes in ibrutinib-treated CLL. Study information: Productive templates per sample averaged roughly 260,000; productive rearrangements, 85,000 to 95,000. Study-wide results and caveats: Baseline clonality, higher than in age-matched healthy donors, tracked circulating CD8+ T-cell counts.

Using immunoSEQ multiplex PCR, the repertoire was profiled, and TCRdb retains in-frame clones only, with some absent. Found here are around 200,000 clones, 75% to 85% of them singletons; the top ten hold roughly 11%. Details on this clone: What it binds is not known.

The sample in question was PBMCs, obtained after 12 months of ibrutinib treatment. This clonotype originated in a human donor with chronic lymphocytic leukemia.

The CDR3 DNA follows: TGTGCCAGCAGCGGGCTAGCGGGGGGGCGGCAAGAGACCCAGTACTTC. Its translation: CASSGLAGGRQETQYF. The rearrangement uses TRBV7-9 and TRBJ2-5, with 12 positions matching TRBD2. CDR1 and CDR2 from the germline V gene are SEHNR and FQNEAQ (reference sequence). With V trimmed by 5 bases and J by 2 bases, 6 bases remained unmatched. This CDR3 comprises 16 residues.